These T cell receptor beta chains were read from a single sample in a study of shared clonotypes between healthy human individuals. TCRdb keeps only in-frame clones here, not all; method: immunoSEQ multiplex PCR. The table records roughly 2,500,000 clones, approximately 93% of them present only once. The source material was naive CD4+ T cells from PBMCs. These receptors were taken from a man younger than 30 in good health. Some clones in this sample may be carry-over from other donors' samples. The CDR3 runs from the conserved cysteine through the conserved F or W. Fields, in order: J gene, CDR3 length, clone size, D gene, V gene, CDR3 protein, CDR3 DNA. The D gene is left open where the match is weak. Where a row states a size, it is once, few, many or the class of an expanded clone; other rows omit it.

j_gene: TRBJ1-1
len: 15
abundance: once
d_gene: NA
v_gene: TRBV5-1
CDR3aa: CASSRAGAWDTEAFF
CDR3nt: TGCGCCAGCAGCAGGGCGGGGGCGTGGGACACTGAAGCTTTCTTT

j_gene: TRBJ2-5
len: 14
abundance: NA
d_gene: NA
v_gene: TRBV7-2
CDR3aa: CASNLAIYQETQYF
CDR3nt: TGTGCCAGCAATCTAGCGATTTACCAAGAGACCCAGTACTTC

j_gene: TRBJ1-1
len: 9
abundance: NA
d_gene: NA
v_gene: TRBV28
CDR3aa: CASGGAAFF
CDR3nt: TGTGCCAGCGGGGGGGCGGCTTTCTTT

j_gene: TRBJ1-1
len: 11
abundance: NA
d_gene: NA
v_gene: TRBV11-3
CDR3aa: CASSLGIEAFF
CDR3nt: TGTGCCAGCAGCTTAGGGATCGAAGCTTTCTTT

j_gene: TRBJ2-7
len: 13
abundance: NA
d_gene: NA
v_gene: TRBV28
CDR3aa: CASSPSRGSEQYF
CDR3nt: TGTGCCAGCAGCCCCAGTAGGGGTTCCGAGCAGTACTTC

j_gene: TRBJ1-4
len: 16
abundance: NA
d_gene: NA
v_gene: TRBV6-6
CDR3aa: CASAGGAPATNEKLFF
CDR3nt: TGTGCCAGCGCGGGGGGAGCCCCTGCAACTAATGAAAAACTGTTTTTT

j_gene: TRBJ1-1
len: 14
abundance: NA
d_gene: NA
v_gene: TRBV27
CDR3aa: CASSTRTGDTEAFF
CDR3nt: TGTGCCAGCAGTACTCGGACGGGCGACACTGAAGCTTTCTTT

j_gene: TRBJ1-6
len: 18
abundance: NA
d_gene: NA
v_gene: TRBV28
CDR3aa: CASSQPTVSLRYNSPLHF
CDR3nt: TGTGCCAGCAGTCAACCGACAGTATCCCTTCGCTATAATTCACCCCTCCACTTT

j_gene: TRBJ2-7
len: 14
abundance: NA
d_gene: TRBD1
v_gene: TRBV6-1
CDR3aa: CASSVGDRNYEQYF
CDR3nt: TGTGCCAGCAGTGTTGGGGACAGGAACTACGAGCAGTACTTC

j_gene: TRBJ2-1
len: 16
abundance: NA
d_gene: NA
v_gene: TRBV9
CDR3aa: CASSPLGAGKKDEQFF
CDR3nt: TGTGCCAGCAGCCCATTAGGGGCAGGGAAAAAGGATGAGCAGTTCTTC

j_gene: TRBJ2-5
len: 13
abundance: NA
d_gene: NA
v_gene: TRBV7-2
CDR3aa: CASSFSTEETQYF
CDR3nt: TGTGCCAGCAGCTTCTCGACAGAAGAGACCCAGTACTTC

j_gene: TRBJ1-2
len: 15
abundance: NA
d_gene: NA
v_gene: TRBV7-2
CDR3aa: CASSFLRGPGYGYTF
CDR3nt: TGTGCCAGCAGCTTTCTCCGGGGGCCTGGCTATGGCTACACCTTC

j_gene: TRBJ2-7
len: 16
abundance: NA
d_gene: TRBD1
v_gene: TRBV7-2
CDR3aa: CASSWNPGQSSYEQYF
CDR3nt: TGTGCCAGCAGCTGGAATCCGGGACAGAGCTCCTACGAGCAGTACTTC

j_gene: TRBJ1-2
len: 13
abundance: NA
d_gene: NA
v_gene: TRBV7-9
CDR3aa: CASSNREDYGYTF
CDR3nt: TGTGCCAGCTCAAATAGGGAGGACTATGGCTACACCTTC

j_gene: TRBJ2-2
len: 13
abundance: NA
d_gene: TRBD1
v_gene: TRBV19
CDR3aa: CATWDRFTGELFF
CDR3nt: TGTGCCACCTGGGACAGATTCACCGGGGAGCTGTTTTTT

j_gene: TRBJ2-5
len: 13
abundance: NA
d_gene: NA
v_gene: TRBV7-2
CDR3aa: CASSTPPSGTQYF
CDR3nt: TGTGCCAGCAGCACCCCACCTTCTGGGACCCAGTACTTC

j_gene: TRBJ2-4
len: 17
abundance: NA
d_gene: TRBD1
v_gene: TRBV28
CDR3aa: CASSFYRDRGSKNIQYF
CDR3nt: TGTGCCAGCAGTTTTTACCGGGACAGGGGATCCAAAAACATTCAGTACTTC

j_gene: TRBJ2-5
len: 13
abundance: NA
d_gene: NA
v_gene: TRBV6-1
CDR3aa: CASSGGPKETQYF
CDR3nt: TGTGCCAGCAGTGGCGGACCTAAAGAGACCCAGTACTTC

j_gene: TRBJ1-4
len: 14
abundance: NA
d_gene: NA
v_gene: TRBV2
CDR3aa: CASSVSGINEKLFF
CDR3nt: TGTGCCAGCAGCGTGTCAGGGATTAATGAAAAACTGTTTTTT

j_gene: TRBJ2-5
len: 16
abundance: NA
d_gene: TRBD2
v_gene: TRBV9
CDR3aa: CASSVGGSGPQETQYF
CDR3nt: TGTGCCAGCAGCGTAGGGGGTAGCGGGCCGCAAGAGACCCAGTACTTC

j_gene: TRBJ2-1
len: 16
abundance: NA
d_gene: TRBD2
v_gene: TRBV7-2
CDR3aa: CASSMAGGGSYNEQFF
CDR3nt: TGTGCCAGCAGCATGGCTGGGGGGGGTTCCTACAATGAGCAGTTCTTC

j_gene: TRBJ1-2
len: 12
abundance: NA
d_gene: NA
v_gene: TRBV25-1
CDR3aa: CASSELTYGYTF
CDR3nt: TGTGCCAGCAGTGAACTTACCTATGGCTACACCTTC

j_gene: TRBJ2-3
len: 13
abundance: NA
d_gene: TRBD2
v_gene: TRBV27
CDR3aa: CASSSPGGDTQYF
CDR3nt: TGTGCCAGCAGTTCTCCCGGGGGGGATACGCAGTATTTT

j_gene: TRBJ1-4
len: 14
abundance: NA
d_gene: NA
v_gene: TRBV5-4
CDR3aa: CASSADMGNEKLFF
CDR3nt: TGTGCCAGCAGCGCGGACATGGGAAATGAAAAACTGTTTTTT

j_gene: TRBJ2-1
len: 13
abundance: NA
d_gene: NA
v_gene: TRBV19
CDR3aa: CASSIPQVAEQFF
CDR3nt: TGTGCCAGTAGTATCCCCCAGGTAGCGGAGCAGTTCTTC

j_gene: TRBJ2-5
len: 13
abundance: NA
d_gene: NA
v_gene: TRBV5-1
CDR3aa: CASSLAVKETQYF
CDR3nt: TGCGCCAGCAGCTTGGCTGTAAAAGAGACCCAGTACTTC

j_gene: TRBJ2-7
len: 13
abundance: NA
d_gene: NA
v_gene: TRBV2
CDR3aa: CASRLQQGYEQYF
CDR3nt: TGTGCCAGCAGACTCCAGCAAGGCTACGAGCAGTACTTC

j_gene: TRBJ2-1
len: 13
abundance: NA
d_gene: NA
v_gene: TRBV7-2
CDR3aa: CASSSGGFNEQFF
CDR3nt: TGTGCCAGCAGCAGTGGAGGGTTCAATGAGCAGTTCTTC

j_gene: TRBJ2-3
len: 12
abundance: NA
d_gene: NA
v_gene: TRBV28
CDR3aa: CASRLSTDTQYF
CDR3nt: TGTGCCAGCAGACTAAGCACAGATACGCAGTATTTT

j_gene: TRBJ1-5
len: 15
abundance: NA
d_gene: TRBD1
v_gene: TRBV5-1
CDR3aa: CASSLTGGGGQPQHF
CDR3nt: TGCGCCAGCAGCTTGACAGGGGGCGGTGGCCAGCCCCAGCATTTT

j_gene: TRBJ2-7
len: 16
abundance: NA
d_gene: TRBD2
v_gene: TRBV6-6
CDR3aa: CASIQPLAGRSYEQYF
CDR3nt: TGTGCCAGCATCCAGCCCTTAGCGGGCCGGTCCTACGAGCAGTACTTC

j_gene: TRBJ2-1
len: 15
abundance: NA
d_gene: NA
v_gene: TRBV5-1
CDR3aa: CASSLGPGWFNEQFF
CDR3nt: TGCGCCAGCAGCTTGGGTCCAGGGTGGTTCAATGAGCAGTTCTTC

j_gene: TRBJ1-1
len: 15
abundance: NA
d_gene: NA
v_gene: TRBV18
CDR3aa: CASSPRLGSGTEAFF
CDR3nt: TGTGCCAGCTCACCACGGCTTGGTTCCGGCACTGAAGCTTTCTTT

j_gene: TRBJ1-1
len: 16
abundance: few
d_gene: NA
v_gene: TRBV7-8
CDR3aa: CASSLVGSSFGTEAFF
CDR3nt: TGTGCCAGCAGCTTAGTGGGCAGTAGCTTCGGAACTGAAGCTTTCTTT

j_gene: TRBJ1-2
len: 11
abundance: NA
d_gene: NA
v_gene: TRBV16
CDR3aa: CASSQSWGYTF
CDR3nt: TGTGCCAGCAGCCAATCGTGGGGCTACACCTTC

j_gene: TRBJ2-5
len: 14
abundance: NA
d_gene: NA
v_gene: TRBV2
CDR3aa: CASSPDSSKETQYF
CDR3nt: TGTGCCAGCAGCCCCGACTCATCGAAAGAGACCCAGTACTTC

j_gene: TRBJ1-2
len: 12
abundance: once
d_gene: NA
v_gene: TRBV15
CDR3aa: CATSRGTDGYTF
CDR3nt: TGTGCCACCAGCAGAGGGACGGATGGCTACACCTTC

j_gene: TRBJ2-7
len: 15
abundance: NA
d_gene: NA
v_gene: TRBV5-1
CDR3aa: CASSLDRRSSYEQYF
CDR3nt: TGCGCCAGCAGCTTGGATCGGAGGAGCTCCTACGAGCAGTACTTC

j_gene: TRBJ1-5
len: 15
abundance: once
d_gene: NA
v_gene: TRBV7-2
CDR3aa: CASSLLWQSNQPQHF
CDR3nt: TGTGCCAGCAGCTTACTTTGGCAGTCCAATCAGCCCCAGCATTTT

j_gene: TRBJ1-5
len: 15
abundance: NA
d_gene: TRBD1
v_gene: TRBV11-2
CDR3aa: CASSPGQGYNQPQHF
CDR3nt: TGTGCCAGCAGCCCTGGACAGGGGTACAATCAGCCCCAGCATTTT

j_gene: TRBJ2-1
len: 16
abundance: NA
d_gene: TRBD2
v_gene: TRBV18
CDR3aa: CASAAELQRGNNEQFF
CDR3nt: TGTGCCAGCGCCGCAGAATTACAGCGGGGAAACAATGAGCAGTTCTTC

j_gene: TRBJ2-6
len: 21
abundance: NA
d_gene: TRBD1
v_gene: TRBV13
CDR3aa: CASSLVWDRDKIYPGANVLTF
CDR3nt: TGTGCCAGCAGCTTAGTGTGGGACAGGGACAAGATTTACCCTGGGGCCAACGTCCTGACTTTC

j_gene: TRBJ1-1
len: 10
abundance: NA
d_gene: NA
v_gene: TRBV29-1
CDR3aa: CSVFWEEAFF
CDR3nt: TGCAGCGTTTTTTGGGAGGAAGCTTTCTTT

j_gene: TRBJ2-7
len: 11
abundance: once
d_gene: NA
v_gene: TRBV29-1
CDR3aa: CSAVVTYEQYF
CDR3nt: TGCAGCGCAGTTGTTACCTACGAGCAGTACTTC

j_gene: TRBJ1-2
len: 13
abundance: NA
d_gene: NA
v_gene: TRBV29-1
CDR3aa: CSVGPDRNYGYTF
CDR3nt: TGCAGCGTTGGGCCAGATCGGAACTATGGCTACACCTTC

j_gene: TRBJ2-2
len: 13
abundance: NA
d_gene: NA
v_gene: TRBV11-2
CDR3aa: CASSLGGTGELFF
CDR3nt: TGTGCCAGCAGCTTGGGGGGTACCGGGGAGCTGTTTTTT

j_gene: TRBJ2-7
len: 15
abundance: NA
d_gene: TRBD1
v_gene: TRBV18
CDR3aa: CASSPQLGQIYEQYF
CDR3nt: TGTGCCAGCTCACCGCAGCTGGGACAGATCTACGAGCAGTACTTC

j_gene: TRBJ2-1
len: 14
abundance: NA
d_gene: NA
v_gene: TRBV7-8
CDR3aa: CASSLTTPRGEQFF
CDR3nt: TGTGCCAGCAGCTTAACGACCCCTAGGGGTGAGCAGTTCTTC

j_gene: TRBJ1-1
len: 15
abundance: NA
d_gene: TRBD1
v_gene: TRBV30
CDR3aa: CAWSPRDRGLVEAFF
CDR3nt: TGTGCCTGGAGTCCGCGGGACAGGGGGCTTGTTGAAGCTTTCTTT

j_gene: TRBJ2-7
len: 14
abundance: NA
d_gene: TRBD2
v_gene: TRBV10-3
CDR3aa: CAISALAGVYEQYF
CDR3nt: TGTGCCATCAGTGCACTAGCGGGAGTCTACGAGCAGTACTTC

j_gene: TRBJ1-4
len: 18
abundance: NA
d_gene: NA
v_gene: TRBV9
CDR3aa: CASSVRGTPVQQNEKLFF
CDR3nt: TGTGCCAGCAGCGTAAGAGGGACCCCCGTCCAACAAAATGAAAAACTGTTTTTT

j_gene: TRBJ2-3
len: 16
abundance: NA
d_gene: NA
v_gene: TRBV14
CDR3aa: CASSQGVGGRADTQYF
CDR3nt: TGTGCCAGCAGCCAAGGAGTTGGTGGGCGGGCAGATACGCAGTATTTT

j_gene: TRBJ2-1
len: 13
abundance: NA
d_gene: NA
v_gene: TRBV5-4
CDR3aa: CASSSTAYVEQFF
CDR3nt: TGTGCCAGCAGCTCGACAGCGTACGTGGAGCAGTTCTTC

j_gene: TRBJ2-7
len: 15
abundance: NA
d_gene: TRBD1
v_gene: TRBV5-1
CDR3aa: CASSLGGTGIYEQYF
CDR3nt: TGCGCCAGCAGCTTGGGAGGGACAGGTATTTACGAGCAGTACTTC

j_gene: TRBJ2-1
len: 13
abundance: NA
d_gene: NA
v_gene: TRBV5-5
CDR3aa: CASSLDIYNEQFF
CDR3nt: TGTGCCAGCAGCTTGGATATCTACAATGAGCAGTTCTTC